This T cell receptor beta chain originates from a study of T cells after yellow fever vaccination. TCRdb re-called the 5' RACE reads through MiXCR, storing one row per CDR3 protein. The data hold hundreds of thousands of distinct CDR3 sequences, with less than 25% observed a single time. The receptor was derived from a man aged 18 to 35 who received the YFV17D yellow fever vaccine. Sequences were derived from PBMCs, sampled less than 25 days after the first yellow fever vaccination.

CDR3 region: CASSLGFGGATAETQYF. The CDR3, as DNA: TGTGCCAGCAGCTTAGGGTTTGGAGGGGCTACCGCAGAGACCCAGTACTTC. The chain joins TRBV7-9 to TRBJ2-5; D is perhaps TRBD2 (6 bases). The V end was cut by 1 base, the J end by 4 bases, with 19 bases between. Germline assignment: CDR1 SEHNR and CDR2 FQNEAQ (reference sequence). The CDR3 extends over 17 amino acids. The whole variable domain, filled in from reference TRBV7-9 and TRBJ2-5, reads DTGVSQNPRHKITKRGQNVTFRCDPISEHNRLYWYRQTLGQGPEFLTYFQNEAQLEKSRLLSDRFSAERPKGSFSTLEIQRTEQGDSAMYLCASSLGFGGATAETQYFGPGTRLLVL.